This T cell receptor (beta chain) was recovered during a study of blood T cell repertoires in COVID-19. This CDR3 contains 16 residues. V was clipped by 0 bases and J by 0 bases; unmatched bases: 0. Germline assignment: CDR1 SGHTA and CDR2 FQGNSA. Sequenced by immunoSEQ multiplex PCR; TCRdb stores in-frame clones only, minus some. The table records 250,000 to 350,000 clones, around 87% of them present only once. The chain combines TRBV7-2 with TRBJ2-3, with 10 positions matching TRBD1. The sequenced sample was peripheral blood. This TCR was sampled from a woman between 50 and 59 years old who had recovered from COVID-19. CDR3 loop: CASSLAGQGSTDTQYF. DNA for the CDR3: TGTGCCAGCAGCTTAGCGGGACAGGGGAGCACAGATACGCAGTATTTT.